Given below is one TCR beta chain in context. Sequenced by immunoSEQ multiplex PCR; TCRdb stores in-frame clones only, minus some. The sample shows 2 million to 2.5 million clones, 80% to 95% of them seen only once. The entry originates in a study of shared clonotypes between healthy human individuals. This CDR3 comprises 14 residues. Per the germline V gene, CDR1 is SGHTA and CDR2 is FQGTGA. The V gene end was trimmed by 2 bases and the J gene end by 7 bases; junction bases not matched to a gene: 5. The chain recombines TRBV7-3 with TRBJ2-1; 7 bases align to TRBD2. This sequence originates from a man younger than 35 in good health. Some clones in this sample may be carry-over from other donors' samples. The material sequenced was naive CD4+ T cells from PBMCs. The subset denotes: CD45RA+ positively selected. The CDR3 region has the DNA TGTGCCAGCAGCTTAGCGGGAGAAGAAAATGAGCAGTTCTTC. It yields the protein CASSLAGEENEQFF. Full variable domain (rest looked up from reference TRBV7-3 and TRBJ2-1): GAGVSQTPSNKVTEKGKYVELRCDPISGHTALYWYRQSLGQGPEFLIYFQGTGAADDSGLPNDRFFAVRPEGSVSTLKIQRTERGDSAVYLCASSLAGEENEQFFGPGTRLTVL.